Presented here are 2 T cell receptor beta chains from one specimen sequenced in a study of T cell responses to AZD1222 COVID-19 vaccine. Libraries were prepared by immunoSEQ multiplex PCR; TCRdb keeps only in-frame clonotypes and omits some of them. The sample gives about 81,000 clones, about 91% of which show up once; approximately 5.2% is in the top ten. Specimen: peripheral blood, collected on day 0 of AZD1222 vaccination. Every receptor here comes from an adult in good health.

The CDR3 loop is CASSARLGTDTQYF. The CDR3, as DNA: TGTGCCAGCAGCGCACGACTAGGCACAGATACGCAGTATTTT. The genes are TRBV11-2 and TRBJ2-3, with TRBD2 as a possible D gene (6 bases). V lost 5 bases and J lost 1, with 10 bases in between. Germline loops: CDR1 SGHAT, CDR2 FQNNGV. CDR3 size: 14 residues.

This clone was seen more than once but under ten times. V is TRBV7-2 and J is TRBJ2-5, with unresolved D. Germline V gene sequence: CDR1 SGHTA, CDR2 FQGNSA. Trimming removed 6 bases from V and 7 bases from J, with 18 bases in between. This CDR3 contains 14 residues. CDR3 sequence: CASSYTLQMGTQYF. The CDR3 DNA reads as TGTGCCAGCAGTTACACACTCCAGATGGGGACCCAGTACTTC.